This T cell receptor beta chain was observed in a study of control samples from healthy donors and cancer patients. The table came from immunoSEQ multiplex PCR; TCRdb's copy has only in-frame clones and leaves some out. The sample consists of about 180,000 clones, around 90% of them appearing once. Germline-derived CDR1 and CDR2 are SGDLS and YYNGEE. V gave up 4 bases and J gave up 5 bases, with 15 bases separating them. CDR3 length: 14 residues. V gene TRBV9 combines with J gene TRBJ1-1; maybe TRBD1 (5 bases). The TCR was taken from a woman aged 45-65 years in good health. Sample: blood. The chain's CDR3 is CASSRSAGGTEAFF. CDR3 coding DNA: TGTGCCAGCAGCCGGTCTGCGGGGGGGACTGAAGCTTTCTTT.